These T cell receptor beta chains were read from a single sample in a study of identical twins. One entry per CDR3 protein, called by TCRdb with MiXCR from the 5' RACE reads. The sample consists of approximately 590,000 distinct CDR3 sequences, roughly 9.5% of them appearing once. The same data also contributed to another study, on yellow fever vaccine responses in identical twins.

Sequenced: PBMCs. The source is a woman between 18 and 29 years old in good health. Both conserved end residues are part of each CDR3. A D gene is named only where the DNA matches it firmly.

>.|TRBV4-3|TRBJ2-7
CASSQEATSSFYEQYF
>TRBD2|TRBV20-1|TRBJ2-2
CSARTSGRVSTGELFF
>.|TRBV5-6|TRBJ2-7
CASSFDQGALDEQYF
>.|TRBV12-3/TRBV12-4|TRBJ2-3
CASSSILVPPTVTQYF
>.|TRBV4-3|TRBJ2-2
CASSLDSARGELFF
>.|TRBV5-1|TRBJ1-1
CASSHVGLNTEAFF
>TRBD2|TRBV20-1|TRBJ2-1
CSASETSGGYNEQFF
>.|TRBV12-3/TRBV12-4|TRBJ2-1
CASTNDYNEQFF
>TRBD2|TRBV15|TRBJ2-2
CATSREFFGTSGYTGELFF
>TRBD1|TRBV6-5|TRBJ2-7
CASSYSRTGGPEQYF
>.|TRBV20-1|TRBJ2-7
CSARPSSGAGSYEQYF
>.|TRBV20-1|TRBJ2-7
CSATTDSTYEQYF
>.|TRBV29-1|TRBJ2-1
CSVARKIINNEQFF
>TRBD2|TRBV10-2|TRBJ2-5
CASSVRGGSGETQYF
>TRBD1|TRBV12-3/TRBV12-4|TRBJ2-7
CASSQRDRGDEQYF
>.|TRBV5-1|TRBJ2-6
CASSLSGSSGANVLTF
>.|TRBV24-1|TRBJ2-1
CATSDSFPDAGYNEQFF
>.|TRBV3-1|TRBJ2-7
CASSHRTPSYEQYF
>.|TRBV12-3/TRBV12-4|TRBJ1-5
CASSIDSNQPQHF
>.|TRBV5-1|TRBJ1-2
CASSLDALNYGYTF
>.|TRBV20-1|TRBJ2-7
CSASRTVQGEQYF
>.|TRBV10-2|TRBJ1-1
CASSEERIGKAFF
>.|TRBV3-1|TRBJ2-7
CASSPPAGLGYEQYF
>TRBD2|TRBV19|TRBJ2-1
CASSRLAGATYNEQFF
>TRBD1|TRBV11-2|TRBJ1-1
CASSYRTGGDTEAFF
>.|TRBV5-6|TRBJ2-2
CASSLWRVTGELFF
>TRBD1|TRBV3-1|TRBJ2-5
CASSQLQGARETQYF
>.|TRBV6-2/TRBV6-3|TRBJ2-3
CASSTWTTQAQYF
>TRBD2|TRBV7-2|TRBJ2-1
CASSLSYSGFTFRVHEQFF
>.|TRBV20-1|TRBJ2-2
CSAPHGSRNTGELFF
>TRBD2|TRBV5-1|TRBJ2-1
CASSLALGLAGDSYNEQFF
>.|TRBV28|TRBJ2-7
CASSLVQGLEQYF
>TRBD1|TRBV25-1|TRBJ2-1
CASLGRGREYNEQFF
>TRBD1|TRBV30|TRBJ1-4
CAWMDRLNEKLFF
>TRBD2|TRBV7-8|TRBJ2-1
CASRRLAGVLNEQFF
>TRBD1|TRBV7-9|TRBJ2-5
CASSRRDRGETQYF
>TRBD2|TRBV29-1|TRBJ2-1
CSVETSGSTVEQFF
>TRBD2|TRBV20-1|TRBJ2-1
CSAHPTSGGHNEQFF
>.|TRBV29-1|TRBJ2-7
CSVEPGGRHEQYF
>.|TRBV27|TRBJ2-7
CASRRTTIYETYEQYF
>.|TRBV5-5|TRBJ2-7
CASSTSPGFRGEQYF
>TRBD1|TRBV7-8|TRBJ2-1
CASSRRTGGAGNEQFF
>TRBD2|TRBV7-6|TRBJ2-5
CASSRRLARQETQYF
>.|TRBV9|TRBJ1-2
CASSRTMELSTF
>.|TRBV30|TRBJ2-1
CAWSGLNEQFF
>TRBD2|TRBV5-1|TRBJ2-7
CASSYSGGAIEQYF
>TRBD1|TRBV2|TRBJ2-1
CASKQGDSSNEQFF
>.|TRBV11-2|TRBJ2-5
CASSLDLLRQETQYF
>.|TRBV19|TRBJ2-1
CASHPIPPTSSYNEQFF
>TRBD1|TRBV5-6|TRBJ2-7
CASSEDRGVSYEQYF
>.|TRBV7-9|TRBJ2-7
CASSPTEAGSYEQYF
>TRBD2|TRBV3-1|TRBJ2-7
CASSPGLAFDQTYEQYF
>TRBD1|TRBV7-9|TRBJ2-2
CASTNDRGTGELFF
>.|TRBV7-6|TRBJ2-2
CASSLRPANTGELFF